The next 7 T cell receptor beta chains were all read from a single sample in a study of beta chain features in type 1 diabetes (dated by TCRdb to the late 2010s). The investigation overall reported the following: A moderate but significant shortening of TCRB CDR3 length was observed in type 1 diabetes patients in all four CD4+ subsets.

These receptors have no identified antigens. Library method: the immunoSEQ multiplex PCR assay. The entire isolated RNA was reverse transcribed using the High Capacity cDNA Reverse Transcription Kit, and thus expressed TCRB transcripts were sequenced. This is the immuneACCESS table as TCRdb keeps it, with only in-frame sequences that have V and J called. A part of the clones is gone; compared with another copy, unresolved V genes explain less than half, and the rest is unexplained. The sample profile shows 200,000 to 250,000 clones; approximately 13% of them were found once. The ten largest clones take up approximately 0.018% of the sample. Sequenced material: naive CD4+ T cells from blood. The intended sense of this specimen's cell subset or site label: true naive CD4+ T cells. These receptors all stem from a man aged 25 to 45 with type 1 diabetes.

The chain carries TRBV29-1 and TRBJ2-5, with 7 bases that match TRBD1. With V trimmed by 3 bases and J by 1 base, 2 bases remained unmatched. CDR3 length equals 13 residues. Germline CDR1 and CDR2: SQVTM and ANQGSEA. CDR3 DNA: TGCAGCGTTGAGACAGGGCTCCAAGAGACCCAGTACTTC. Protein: CSVETGLQETQYF.

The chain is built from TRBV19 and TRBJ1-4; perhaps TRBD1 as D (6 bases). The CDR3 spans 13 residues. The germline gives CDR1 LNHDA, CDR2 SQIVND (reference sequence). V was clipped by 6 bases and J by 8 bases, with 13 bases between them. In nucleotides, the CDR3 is TGTGCCAGTAGCCAACAGGGTGGCGAAAAACTGTTTTTT. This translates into CASSQQGGEKLFF.

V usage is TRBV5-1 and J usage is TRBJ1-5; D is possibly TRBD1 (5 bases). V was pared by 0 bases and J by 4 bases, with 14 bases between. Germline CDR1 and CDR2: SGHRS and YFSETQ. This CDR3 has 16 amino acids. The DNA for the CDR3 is TGCGCCAGCAGCTTGGACGGGAGGGGAGGGAATCAGCCCCAGCATTTT. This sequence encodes CASSLDGRGGNQPQHF.

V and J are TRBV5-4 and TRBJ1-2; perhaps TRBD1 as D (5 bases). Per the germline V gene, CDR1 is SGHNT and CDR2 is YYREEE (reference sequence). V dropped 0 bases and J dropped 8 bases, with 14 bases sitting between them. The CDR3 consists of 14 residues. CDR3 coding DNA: TGTGCCAGCAGCTTGGCGGAGGGGCCCGGCGGCTACACCTTC. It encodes CASSLAEGPGGYTF.

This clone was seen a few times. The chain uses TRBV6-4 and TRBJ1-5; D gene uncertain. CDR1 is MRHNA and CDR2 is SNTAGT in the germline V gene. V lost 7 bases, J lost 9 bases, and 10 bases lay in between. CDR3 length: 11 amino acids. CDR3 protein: CASKMLRPQHF. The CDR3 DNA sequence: TGTGCCAGCAAGATGTTGAGGCCCCAGCATTTT.

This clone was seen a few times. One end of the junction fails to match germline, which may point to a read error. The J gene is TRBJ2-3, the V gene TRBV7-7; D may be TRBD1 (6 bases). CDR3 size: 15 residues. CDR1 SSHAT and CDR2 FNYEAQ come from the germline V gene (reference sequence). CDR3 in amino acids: CASSLMGHSTDTQYF. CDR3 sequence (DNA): TGTGCTAGCAGCTTAATGGGACACAGCACAGATACGCAGTATTTT.

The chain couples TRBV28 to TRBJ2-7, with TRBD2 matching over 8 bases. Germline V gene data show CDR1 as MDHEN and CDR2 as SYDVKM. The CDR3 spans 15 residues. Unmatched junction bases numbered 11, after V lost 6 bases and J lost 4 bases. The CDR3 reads CASSRYRGGWYEQYF. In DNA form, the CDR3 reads TGTGCCAGCAGCCGCTACCGGGGGGGCTGGTACGAGCAGTACTTC. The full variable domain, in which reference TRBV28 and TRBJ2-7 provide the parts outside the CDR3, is DVKVTQSSRYLVKRTGEKVFLECVQDMDHENMFWYRQDPGLGLRLIYFSYDVKMKEKGDIPEGYSVSREKKERFSLILESASTNQTSMYLCASSRYRGGWYEQYFGPGTRLTVT.